The rows below give T cell receptor beta chains drawn from one sample of a study of OX40 agonist ivuxolimab in advanced cancers. Profiling relied on immunoSEQ multiplex PCR, and the TCRdb table lists in-frame clones only, not all of them. The data show about 55,000 clones, around 88% seen once. The sequencing here drew on CD4+ or CD8+ T cells sorted from blood, taken in a trial of the OX40 agonist ivuxolimab. The receptors come from an adult with an advanced solid tumor such as melanoma, head and neck, liver or kidney cancer. CDR3s include the opening cysteine and the closing phenylalanine or tryptophan. A D gene is named only where the DNA matches it firmly. The size of a clone is reported for some rows only, either as once, few or many, or as a class for expanded clones.

abundance	d_gene	v_gene	j_gene	CDR3aa	CDR3nt
NA	TRBD2	TRBV5-1	TRBJ2-2	CASSLEIAGNTGELFF	TGCGCCAGCAGCCTCGAGATAGCGGGAAACACCGGGGAGCTGTTTTTT
NA	NA	TRBV7-7	TRBJ2-3	CASSGGQTDTQYF	TGTGCTAGCAGCGGGGGACAGACAGATACGCAGTATTTT
NA	NA	TRBV18	TRBJ1-4	CASSPSGVTNEKLFF	TGTGCCAGCTCACCGTCAGGGGTCACTAATGAAAAACTGTTTTTT
NA	NA	TRBV30	TRBJ2-3	CAWSVGTGTYTPDTQYF	TGTGCCTGGAGTGTCGGCACCGGGACGTACACTCCAGATACGCAGTATTTT
NA	NA	TRBV29-1	TRBJ1-2	CSVETELGYTF	TGCAGCGTTGAGACGGAGCTAGGCTACACCTTC
NA	NA	TRBV6-6	TRBJ1-5	CASGWQGSDQPQHF	TGTGCCAGCGGGTGGCAGGGGAGTGATCAGCCCCAGCATTTT
NA	NA	TRBV2	TRBJ1-4	CASGGVNEKLFF	TGTGCCAGCGGTGGCGTTAATGAAAAACTGTTTTTT
NA	NA	TRBV2	TRBJ2-1	CARRDSSYNEQFF	TGTGCCAGGCGGGACAGCTCCTACAATGAGCAGTTCTTC
NA	TRBD2	TRBV19	TRBJ2-7	CASSILASGYPYEQYF	TGTGCCAGTAGTATCCTCGCTAGCGGTTACCCCTACGAGCAGTACTTC
once	NA	TRBV7-9	TRBJ2-5	CASRIGSRQETQYF	TGTGCCAGCAGGATTGGCAGTAGACAAGAGACCCAGTACTTC
NA	NA	TRBV15	TRBJ2-2	CATLRRLGAGELFF	TGTGCCACCTTAAGGAGGCTGGGCGCCGGGGAGCTGTTTTTT
NA	NA	TRBV18	TRBJ1-5	CASSRNSWDSNQPQHF	TGTGCCAGCTCAAGGAACAGTTGGGATAGCAATCAGCCCCAGCATTTT
NA	NA	TRBV7-2	TRBJ2-2	CASSLQVTTNTGELFF	TGTGCCAGCAGCTTACAAGTGACAACAAACACCGGGGAGCTGTTTTTT
NA	TRBD1	TRBV25-1	TRBJ2-2	CASNRGLTGELFF	TGTGCCAGCAACAGGGGGTTAACCGGGGAGCTGTTTTTT
NA	NA	TRBV10-3	TRBJ1-4	CAISDIEFEKLFF	TGTGCCATCAGTGATATCGAGTTCGAAAAACTGTTTTTT
few	NA	TRBV4-1	TRBJ2-1	CASSQVGHLGRNEQFF	TGCGCCAGCAGCCAAGTAGGTCATCTGGGGAGGAATGAGCAGTTCTTC
NA	NA	TRBV4-2	TRBJ2-2	CASSQDPSSGELFF	TGTGCCAGCAGCCAAGATCCTAGCTCCGGGGAGCTGTTTTTT
NA	TRBD2	TRBV10-3	TRBJ2-3	CASSGGRATDTQYF	TGTGCATCCAGCGGCGGGAGGGCCACAGATACGCAGTATTTT
NA	NA	TRBV4-1	TRBJ2-3	CASSLHQGANTDTQYF	TGCGCCAGCAGCCTCCACCAGGGAGCCAACACAGATACGCAGTATTTT
NA	NA	TRBV5-8	TRBJ1-4	CASSPYQGPGEKLFF	TGTGCCAGCAGCCCTTATCAGGGACCGGGAGAAAAACTGTTTTTT
NA	NA	TRBV28	TRBJ1-5	CASSRGGHSNQPQHF	TGTGCCAGCAGTCGGGGGGGGCACAGCAATCAGCCCCAGCATTTT
few	NA	TRBV19	TRBJ1-2	CASGYQGRDYGYTF	TGTGCCAGTGGATATCAGGGACGGGACTATGGCTACACCTTC
medium-sized	NA	TRBV2	TRBJ2-2	CASSASRAVTGELFF	TGTGCCAGCAGCGCTTCAAGGGCGGTCACCGGGGAGCTGTTTTTT
NA	TRBD1	TRBV7-8	TRBJ2-5	CASARQGSAETQYF	TGTGCCAGCGCCCGACAGGGATCGGCGGAGACCCAGTACTTC
NA	NA	TRBV11-2	TRBJ2-7	CASSLDGQYYEQYF	TGTGCCAGCAGCTTAGACGGACAGTACTACGAGCAGTACTTC
NA	NA	TRBV28	TRBJ1-1	CASSSILLRQTQGTEAFF	TGTGCCAGCAGTTCAATTCTACTTCGACAGACCCAAGGGACTGAAGCTTTCTTT
few	NA	TRBV28	TRBJ2-7	CASSLGILYEQYF	TGTGCCAGCAGTTTGGGTATTCTCTACGAGCAGTACTTC
once	TRBD2	TRBV7-3	TRBJ2-1	CASRTGTSPYNEQFF	TGTGCCAGCAGAACCGGGACTAGCCCCTACAATGAGCAGTTCTTC